The TCR beta chain described here comes from a study of shared clonotypes between healthy human individuals. Each PCR replicate from the sorted subsets contained about 200 ng DNA, which is some 30,000 T cell genomes. The assay was immunoSEQ multiplex PCR, and TCRdb's table has in-frame clones only and misses some. The sample has more than 1.2 million clones; approximately 98.5% are singletons. The sequenced material came from naive CD4+ T cells sorted from blood. The subset was: CD45RA+ positively selected. The source of this sequence is a man aged 25-45 years in good health.

The CDR3 region has the DNA TGTGCCAGCAGCCCCCTGAAAAGGGGAGATGAGCAGTTCTTC. Translated, it gives CASSPLKRGDEQFF. This chain uses TRBV14 with TRBJ2-1; D may match TRBD1 or TRBD2 (5 bases each). CDR1 and CDR2 (germline): SGHDN, FVKESK. Trimming took 4 bases from V and 8 from J, leaving 15 bases between them. The CDR3 consists of 14 residues. The complete variable domain, with remaining parts taken from reference TRBV14 and TRBJ2-1, reads EAGVTQFPSHSVIEKGQTVTLRCDPISGHDNLYWYRRVMGKEIKFLLHFVKESKQDESGMPNNRFLAERTGGTYSTLKVQPAELEDSGVYFCASSPLKRGDEQFFGPGTRLTVL.